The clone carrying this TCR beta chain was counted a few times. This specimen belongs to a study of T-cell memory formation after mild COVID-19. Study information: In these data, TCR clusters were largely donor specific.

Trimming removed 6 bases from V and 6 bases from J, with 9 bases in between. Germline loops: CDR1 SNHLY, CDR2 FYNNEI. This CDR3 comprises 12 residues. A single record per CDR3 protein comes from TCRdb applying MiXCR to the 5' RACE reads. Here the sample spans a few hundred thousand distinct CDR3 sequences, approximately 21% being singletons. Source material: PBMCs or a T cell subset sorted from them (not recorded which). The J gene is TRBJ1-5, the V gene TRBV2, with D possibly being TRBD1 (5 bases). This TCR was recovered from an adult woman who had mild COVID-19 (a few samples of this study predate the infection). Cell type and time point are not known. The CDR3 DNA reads TGTGCCAGCAGGGGGGAAGGTCAGCCCCAGCATTTT. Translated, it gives CASRGEGQPQHF.